This T cell receptor (beta chain) was recorded in a study of cytomegalovirus exposure and HLA in healthy donors. On this clone itself: Its antigen remains unknown.

The germline V gene encodes CDR1 LNHDA and CDR2 SQIVND (reference sequence). The CDR3 covers 17 residues. V was pared by 5 bases and J by 0 bases, with 8 bases of the junction left unmatched. Generated by immunoSEQ multiplex PCR, the TCRdb table keeps only in-frame clones and is missing some. Altogether around 160,000 clones are present, roughly 89% being singletons, with the ten largest covering roughly 3%. Broader study findings: Altogether, 150 to 200 TCR beta chains were recorded as cytomegalovirus-associated. As was reported, the classifier diagnosed cytomegalovirus status with high specificity and sensitivity. Clusters of TCRs from the first cohort tended to co-occur in the 110 or so validation repertoires (as a later analysis found).

The receptor's source is a woman between 18 and 30 years old in good health and CMV-seropositive. This chain connects TRBV19 to TRBJ1-3, with 9 positions matching TRBD1. Sample: PBMCs. CDR3 sequence (DNA): TGTGCCAGTAGTGCCTGGACAGGGGCAATCTCTGGAAACACCATATATTTT. Translating gives CASSAWTGAISGNTIYF.